This T cell receptor beta chain was recorded in a study of PD-1 blockade in classical Hodgkin lymphoma. As for the study in general: A 3 mg/kg intravenous dose of nivolumab was received by patients every 2 weeks. Findings of the study overall: Nivolumab starters within 1 year of ASCT were excluded. The study reported lower baseline TCR diversity in newly diagnosed patients than in healthy donors.

Sequencing used immunoSEQ multiplex PCR; TCRdb keeps in-frame clones, though not all of them. The sample includes fewer than 8,500 clones, roughly 79% seen only once; the top ten take roughly 3.7%. Details on this clone: As yet, its antigen is unknown.

Germline V CDR1 and CDR2: SGHTA, FQGNSA. The V end was cut by 2 bases, the J end by 5 bases, with 4 bases between. The CDR3 has 12 amino acids. Following autologous stem cell transplantation, relapse occurred in every patient, and exposure to brentuximab vedotin varied. Investigators isolated CD4+ T cells from thawed PBMCs through magnetic negative selection. Best responses fell into complete response, partial response or progressive disease. The chain joins TRBV7-2 to TRBJ1-3; D unclear. This sequence was found in a human donor with classical Hodgkin lymphoma. This specimen was CD4+ T cells from blood, taken at baseline. CDR3 sequence (DNA): TGTGCCAGCAGCTTATTAAGAAACACCATATATTTT. It is translated as CASSLLRNTIYF.